A selection of T cell receptor beta chains follows, all from one sample in a study of T cells in narcolepsy. Sequencing was performed with immunoSEQ multiplex PCR; in TCRdb, only in-frame clones are kept and a portion is missing. The repertoire holds tens of thousands of clones, with about 87% as singletons. Sequencing was done on a sample of CD45RA- memory CD4+ T cells from PBMCs. Every receptor here comes from a human donor with narcolepsy. CDR3s include the opening cysteine and the closing phenylalanine or tryptophan. D genes are given only for firm matches. The size entry is marked missing in some rows and otherwise reads once, few, many or a size class.

J gene,V gene,D gene,clone size,CDR3 protein,CDR3 DNA
TRBJ2-4,TRBV7-9,-,once,CASSFPALKNIQYF,TGTGCCAGCAGTTTCCCGGCCCTCAAAAACATTCAGTACTTC
TRBJ2-5,TRBV18,-,-,CASSPMKGGEETQYF,TGTGCCAGCTCACCGATGAAGGGCGGGGAAGAGACCCAGTACTTC
TRBJ1-2,TRBV19,TRBD1,few,CASSLRRQGEYGYTF,TGTGCCAGTAGTCTTCGGCGACAGGGGGAATATGGCTACACCTTC
TRBJ1-4,TRBV30,-,-,CAWRSPDQAYEKLFF,TGTGCCTGGAGAAGTCCGGACCAGGCCTATGAAAAACTGTTTTTT
TRBJ2-3,TRBV5-5,-,-,CASSKEGNADTQYF,TGTGCCAGCAGCAAAGAGGGGAACGCAGATACGCAGTATTTT
TRBJ2-5,TRBV19,TRBD1,-,CASRRGDREEREETQYF,TGTGCCAGTAGAAGGGGGGACAGGGAAGAGCGAGAAGAGACCCAGTACTTC
TRBJ2-3,TRBV29-1,TRBD2,-,CSAPGLAVISTDTQYF,TGCAGCGCTCCGGGACTAGCGGTTATTAGCACAGATACGCAGTATTTT
TRBJ1-1,TRBV19,-,-,CASSLQGTEAFF,TGTGCCAGTAGTCTACAAGGCACTGAAGCTTTCTTT
TRBJ2-3,TRBV5-6,TRBD1,-,CASTPRGRTDTQYF,TGTGCCAGCACCCCAAGGGGGCGTACAGATACGCAGTATTTT
TRBJ2-5,TRBV5-6,-,-,CASSLGVETQYF,TGTGCCAGCAGCTTAGGCGTGGAGACCCAGTACTTC
TRBJ1-1,TRBV11-3,TRBD1,-,CASSLDGNRGRAEAFF,TGTGCCAGCAGCTTAGACGGGAACAGGGGGAGGGCTGAAGCTTTCTTT
TRBJ2-5,TRBV7-2,TRBD2,-,CASSPGALAGGTQYF,TGTGCCAGCAGCCCCGGGGCGCTAGCGGGAGGGACCCAGTACTTC
TRBJ2-3,TRBV4-1,-,-,CASSPRGGGFSTDTQYF,TGCGCCAGCAGCCCCAGGGGAGGGGGGTTCAGCACAGATACGCAGTATTTT
TRBJ1-3,TRBV21-1,-,-,CASPGSSGNTIYF,TGTGCCAGCCCTGGGAGCTCTGGAAACACCATATATTTT
TRBJ2-5,TRBV7-7,TRBD2,few,CASSSETGGTQYF,TGTGCCAGCAGCTCCGAAACGGGAGGGACCCAGTACTTC
TRBJ1-1,TRBV19,TRBD1,-,CACLSGQGARTEAFF,TGTGCCTGCCTATCCGGGCAGGGGGCGCGGACTGAAGCTTTCTTT
TRBJ1-5,TRBV18,-,-,CASSPRALSSNQPQHF,TGTGCCAGCTCACCCCGTGCATTAAGTAGCAATCAGCCCCAGCATTTT
TRBJ1-1,TRBV27,TRBD1,-,CASSLHRGNTEAFF,TGTGCCAGCAGTTTACACAGGGGAAACACTGAAGCTTTCTTT
TRBJ1-2,TRBV9,-,-,CASSVDSDDYNGYTF,TGTGCCAGCAGCGTAGACAGCGATGATTATAATGGCTACACCTTC
TRBJ2-7,TRBV19,TRBD1,-,CASSTGTGMRDEQYF,TGTGCCAGTAGTACGGGGACAGGGATGCGGGACGAGCAGTACTTC
TRBJ2-1,TRBV4-2,TRBD2,-,CASSQEGGRSDEQFF,TGTGCCAGCAGCCAAGAGGGCGGGAGGAGCGATGAGCAGTTCTTC
TRBJ1-1,TRBV7-8,-,-,CASSLVTGSTEAFF,TGTGCCAGCAGCTTAGTCACAGGGTCGACTGAAGCTTTCTTT
TRBJ2-1,TRBV4-1,-,-,CASSQEGLGGEKQFF,TGCGCCAGCAGCCAAGAGGGCCTGGGGGGAGAGAAGCAGTTCTTC
TRBJ1-1,TRBV5-1,TRBD1,-,CASSQLSTGAGAEAFF,TGCGCCAGCAGCCAATTAAGCACAGGGGCTGGCGCTGAAGCTTTCTTT
TRBJ1-1,TRBV27,TRBD1,-,CASRGQGRTEAFF,TGTGCCAGCAGGGGACAGGGAAGGACTGAAGCTTTCTTT
TRBJ1-1,TRBV2,-,-,CASSEIRGRGTEAFF,TGTGCCAGCAGTGAAATTCGGGGAAGGGGCACTGAAGCTTTCTTT
TRBJ1-2,TRBV6-1,-,-,CASKGYDADGYTF,TGTGCCAGCAAAGGGTATGACGCGGATGGCTACACCTTC
TRBJ2-2,TRBV11-2,-,-,CASSLQNTGELFF,TGTGCCAGCAGCTTGCAGAACACCGGGGAGCTGTTTTTT
TRBJ2-1,TRBV4-1,-,few,CASSSVGPGNEQFF,TGCGCCAGCAGCTCGGTAGGGCCGGGCAATGAGCAGTTCTTC
TRBJ2-3,TRBV5-1,TRBD2,-,CASGPAGPGADTQYF,TGCGCCAGCGGACCAGCGGGACCGGGCGCAGATACGCAGTATTTT
TRBJ1-4,TRBV2,-,-,CASIIREKLFF,TGTGCCAGCATTATCCGTGAAAAACTGTTTTTT
TRBJ2-1,TRBV19,TRBD2,-,CASSNPGGAGDEQFF,TGTGCCAGTAGTAACCCGGGAGGGGCCGGCGATGAGCAGTTCTTC
TRBJ1-6,TRBV11-3,-,-,CASSLRGSYNSPLHF,TGTGCCAGCAGCCTCAGGGGCTCCTATAATTCACCCCTCCACTTT
TRBJ2-3,TRBV7-3,TRBD2,-,CASSLSGSSDTQYF,TGTGCCAGCAGCTTAAGCGGGAGCTCAGATACGCAGTATTTT
TRBJ1-6,TRBV7-2,-,-,CASRRRSENSPLHF,TGTGCCAGCAGAAGGAGAAGCGAGAATTCACCCCTCCACTTT
TRBJ2-2,TRBV7-2,-,-,CASSLWPPTGPNTGELFF,TGTGCCAGCAGCTTATGGCCTCCGACAGGTCCGAACACCGGGGAGCTGTTTTTT
TRBJ2-1,TRBV6-5,-,-,CASSYPRDAGRNEQFF,TGTGCCAGCAGTTACCCCCGGGACGCGGGGCGGAATGAGCAGTTCTTC
TRBJ1-5,TRBV28,-,few,CASSIGRSYQPQHF,TGTGCCAGCAGTATAGGGAGGAGTTACCAGCCCCAGCATTTT
TRBJ1-1,TRBV11-1,-,-,CASSHPTVTDTEAFF,TGTGCCAGCAGCCACCCGACAGTTACGGACACTGAAGCTTTCTTT
TRBJ1-1,TRBV5-5,-,-,CASSSDSHTEAFF,TGTGCCAGCAGCTCGGACAGTCACACTGAAGCTTTCTTT
TRBJ2-1,TRBV7-8,-,few,CASSLFDEQFF,TGTGCCAGCAGCTTGTTCGATGAGCAGTTCTTC